This TCR beta chain was sequenced in a study of vaccination effects on CD4 cells after COVID-19 (dated by TCRdb to the early 2020s). Study-wide context: Each participant got two doses of an mRNA SARS-CoV-2 vaccine, either BNT162b2 or mRNA-1273. SARS-CoV-2 spike-specific CD4+ TCR repertoires from before and after mRNA vaccination were compared in COVID-19 convalescent patients and in infection-naive vaccine recipients. Altogether, roughly 10 COVID-19 convalescent patients and a few SARS-CoV-2-naive healthy vaccine recipients made up the full study. Cultures from other donors in the study were sequenced using the Oncomine TCR Beta short-read assay on an Illumina iSeq 100.

The ViraFEST assay stimulated PBMC with viral peptide pools and then used TCR sequencing to identify antigen-specific CD4+ T cell clonotypes by expansion. After less than 13 days of culture, CD4+ T cells were isolated with the EasySep CD4+ T cell isolation kit. Healthy vaccine recipients had no prior SARS-CoV-2 infection, confirmed by negative nucleocapsid antibodies before and after vaccination. Each well held 1.5 million to 2.5 million PBMC cultured in IMDM containing approximately 5.3% human AB serum, roughly 9.9 IU/ml IL-2 and gentamicin, along with approximately 10 ug/ml peptides. Half of the culture medium was replaced with fresh IL-2-containing medium on days 3 and 7. Unless noted otherwise, every peptide stimulation condition was grown in triplicate wells. Using Ficoll-Paque Plus gradient centrifugation, PBMC were separated from whole blood and then either used fresh or cryopreserved at -140C. Overlapping peptide pools spanned the spike proteins of SARS-CoV-2 and the common cold coronaviruses HCoV-NL63, HCoV-OC43 and HCoV-229E. Genomic DNA was extracted from cultured CD4+ T cells with the QIAamp micro DNA kit.

On this clone: Its cognate antigen has yet to be identified. Base qualities were left out, and no much larger clone turns up one base away.

Libraries were prepared through the immunoSEQ multiplex PCR assay. DNA from the CD4+ T cells that had been cultured and isolated underwent TCR beta CDR3 sequencing. Per the original workflow: Non-productive TCR sequences were discarded, and reads were trimmed to the CDR3 region, with only CDR3s of 7 or more amino acids retained. Antigen-specific clonotypes were identified with the MANAFEST web app by comparing expansion in peptide wells against reference cultures. To be called positive, a clone needed expansion at FDR<0.05 compared with the reference and with all other wells, an odds ratio greater than 5, and a frequency greater than 0.1% in two replicate wells. Clonotypes significantly expanded in SARS-CoV-2 spike wells and in at least one common cold coronavirus spike condition were defined as cross-reactive. CDR3 similarity was assessed by Levenshtein distance using the stringdist R package, and unrooted trees were constructed with ape in R 3.6.1. The clones in this table, taken by TCRdb from immuneACCESS, are in-frame only. Not every clone is retained; where verified, under half of the shortfall comes from an unresolved V gene, and the cause of the rest is unknown. D and trimming come from the DNA, and the V and J calls and clone size come from that table. The sample yields 30,000 to 35,000 clones; approximately 68% were counted once. Around 28% of the sample comes from the top ten.

V is clipped by 2 bases and J by 1 base, and the sequence between their germline boundaries is 9 bases long. Including cysteine and phenylalanine, the CDR3 has 14 amino acids. Of the read, only the CDR3 DNA is kept; its 42 bases are in frame from base 1. From a lookup of the germline V gene (reference sequence), CDR1 and CDR2 are SGHKS and YYEKEE. Broader findings and caveats from the paper: Among healthy vaccine recipients, nearly all vaccine-induced clones were SARS-CoV-2 mono-reactive, and just 1 of 255 was cross-reactive with common cold coronaviruses. The study was limited by a small number of convalescent patients, and early post-infection timepoints were lacking. Both infection-induced and vaccine-induced clones contracted markedly at late post-vaccination timepoints, which is consistent with waning T cell responses.

In this chain, TRBV5-5 is recombined with TRBJ1-1, with no D gene named confidently. The source is a human donor who received a COVID-19 vaccine. The material was CD4+ T cells from PBMCs cultured with HCoV-229E spike peptides, obtained before COVID-19 vaccination. Taken with the paper, the label for cell subset or site translates to: HCoV-229E spike overlapping peptide pool stimulation. The DNA reads TGTGCCAGCAGCTTCGGCACCCCGAACACTGAAGCTTTCTTT. Translated, it gives CASSFGTPNTEAFF.